The 21 T cell receptor beta chains below all came from one sample that was sequenced in a study of immune cell composition in non-small cell lung cancer. TCRdb keeps only in-frame clones here, not all; method: immunoSEQ multiplex PCR. In the table there are 6,400 or so clones, more than 65% of which are singletons. Material: lung tumor tissue. The receptors originated from a human donor with non-small cell lung cancer.

The rearrangement joins TRBV21-1 to TRBJ2-5; the table's D call, TRBD2, was not checked against the DNA. TRBV21-1 is a listed pseudogene. The CDR3 is 14 amino acids. In nucleotides, the CDR3 is TGTGCCAGCACCCGACTAGCGGCACAAGAGACCCAGTACTTC. Its protein product is CASTRLAAQETQYF.

The chain couples TRBV5-1 to TRBJ2-5, with D possibly being TRBD1 (6 bases). Germline V gene data show CDR1 as SGHRS and CDR2 as YFSETQ. CDR3 length equals 13 residues. V lost 2 bases to trimming and J lost 5 bases, with 10 bases between them. The CDR3 region has the DNA TGCGCCAGCAGCTTAGGGACATACGAGACCCAGTACTTC. Its translation is CASSLGTYETQYF. Based on the CDR3 plus reference TRBV5-1 and TRBJ2-5, the full variable domain is KAGVTQTPRYLIKTRGQQVTLSCSPISGHRSVSWYQQTPGQGLQFLFEYFSETQRNKGNFPGRFSGRQFSNSRSEMNVSTLELGDSALYLCASSLGTYETQYFGPGTRLLVL.

The J gene is TRBJ1-2, the V gene TRBV6-1; 7 nucleotides align to TRBD1. CDR1 and CDR2 from the germline V gene are MNHNS and SASEGT. The junction had 1 base not matched to a gene; V was cut back by 6 bases and J by 0 bases. The CDR3 contains 13 residues. The CDR3 DNA sequence: TGTGCCAGCAGGGGACAGACTAACTATGGCTACACCTTC. The encoded protein is CASRGQTNYGYTF.

J is TRBJ2-1 and V is TRBV5-6; 7 bases align to TRBD2. J was trimmed by 2 bases and V by 7 bases; bases with no gene match: 3. CDR3 length: 13 amino acids. CDR1 SGHDT and CDR2 YYEEEE come from the germline V gene. CDR3 sequence reads: CASGRAAYNEQFF. DNA of the CDR3: TGTGCCAGCGGGAGGGCAGCCTACAATGAGCAGTTCTTC.

This chain joins TRBV18 and TRBJ2-7; 9 bases align to TRBD1. CDR1 is KGHSH and CDR2 is LQKENI in the germline V gene. CDR3 length: 15 residues. With 3 bases clipped from V and 2 bases from J, the junction kept 5 bases outside the gene matches. The CDR3 spells CASSPRTGAAYEQYF. The CDR3 nucleotides read TGTGCCAGCTCACCTCGGACAGGGGCGGCCTACGAGCAGTACTTC.

The V gene is TRBV28, the J gene TRBJ1-5, with 8 bases aligning to TRBD1. The CDR3 contains 15 residues. Trimming removed 4 bases from V and 6 bases from J; junction bases left unmatched: 8. The germline V gene has CDR1 MDHEN and CDR2 SYDVKM. CDR3 DNA: TGTGCCAGCAGTTCACGACAGGGGTATGCTCAGCCCCAGCATTTT. Protein: CASSSRQGYAQPQHF.

The CDR3 region has the DNA TGTGCCTGGAGCGGTAGTTCTGTCGAGACCCAGTACTTC. This codes for CAWSGSSVETQYF. The chain recombines TRBV30 with TRBJ2-5; D call uncertain. This CDR3 has 13 residues. CDR1 GTSNPN and CDR2 SVGIG come from the germline V gene (reference sequence). The V and J ends lost 3 bases and 5 bases respectively, with 13 bases between them. Based on the CDR3 plus reference TRBV30 and TRBJ2-5, the full variable domain is SQTIHQWPATLVQPVGSPLSLECTVEGTSNPNLYWYRQAAGRGLQLLFYSVGIGQISSEVPQNLSASRPQDRQFILSSKKLLLSDSGFYLCAWSGSSVETQYFGPGTRLLVL.

The V gene is TRBV4-2, the J gene TRBJ2-1; possibly TRBD1 for D (5 bases). V lost 1 base to trimming and J lost 7 bases, with 14 bases between them. The CDR3 runs to 15 residues. Germline V gene data show CDR1 as LGHNA and CDR2 as YNFKEQ. The CDR3 bases are TGTGCCAGCAGCCAAGGGCAGGGTGTTTTAAATGAGCAGTTCTTC. Amino acids: CASSQGQGVLNEQFF.

This clone was counted only a few times. The rearrangement uses TRBV19 and TRBJ2-6; TRBD1 is a possible D gene (5 bases). Germline CDR1 LNHDA, CDR2 SQIVND (reference sequence). Trimming left V 5 bases short and J 0 bases short, with 11 bases between. This CDR3 is 16 amino acids long. The CDR3 region is CASSGHLSSGANVLTF. The CDR3 DNA follows: TGTGCCAGTAGTGGACACCTCAGCTCTGGGGCCAACGTCCTGACTTTC.

The chain couples TRBV12-5 to TRBJ1-3, with D possibly being TRBD1 (6 bases). Trimming took off 1 base at V and 4 bases at J, with 11 bases between the two ends. This CDR3 has 15 residues. CDR1 LGHNT and CDR2 FRNRAP come from the germline V gene. This CDR3 is CASGLDGGSGNTIYF. The CDR3, as DNA: TGTGCTAGTGGTTTGGATGGGGGCTCAGGAAACACCATATATTTT.

CDR3 region: CASSLGQRGAYNEQFF. CDR3 in DNA: TGTGCCAGCAGCTTAGGCCAGCGGGGGGCCTACAATGAGCAGTTCTTC. The rearrangement uses TRBV7-9 and TRBJ2-1, with TRBD2 matching over 9 bases. Germline assignment: CDR1 SEHNR and CDR2 FQNEAQ (reference sequence). V was clipped by 1 base and J by 2 bases; unmatched bases: 3. The CDR3 extends over 16 amino acids.

The rearrangement joins TRBV11-1 to TRBJ2-7, with D possibly TRBD2 on 5 matching bases. The V end lost 0 bases, the J end lost 2 bases, and 14 bases lay between the germline ends. CDR1 SGHAT and CDR2 FQDESV come from the germline V gene (reference sequence). The CDR3 loop spans 16 amino acids. The CDR3 spells CASSLAGVGGPYEQYF. CDR3 coding DNA: TGTGCCAGCAGCTTAGCCGGCGTCGGAGGTCCCTACGAGCAGTACTTC. Combining the CDR3 with reference TRBV11-1 and TRBJ2-7 gives the whole variable domain EAEVAQSPRYKITEKSQAVAFWCDPISGHATLYWYRQILGQGPELLVQFQDESVVDDSQLPKDRFSAERLKGVDSTLKIQPAELGDSAMYLCASSLAGVGGPYEQYFGPGTRLTVT.

The CDR3 region is CASSLWTGSEQYF. The DNA of the CDR3 is TGTGCCAGCAGCTTGTGGACAGGGAGCGAGCAGTACTTC. This sequence joins TRBV7-6 and TRBJ2-7; TRBD1 aligns across 8 bases. CDR3 length: 13 residues. The J segment lost 6 bases and the V segment lost 3 bases, leaving 4 bases of the junction unmatched. In germline, CDR1 is SGHVS, CDR2 FNYEAQ.

The chain has TRBV7-2 and TRBJ2-7; 12 bases align to TRBD2. Germline V gene sequence: CDR1 SGHTA, CDR2 FQGNSA. Germline trimming cut 4 bases from V and 3 bases from J; bases unmatched to any gene: 13. The CDR3 totals 18 residues. The CDR3 spells CASSSGTSGLLFNYEQYF. The CDR3 region has the DNA TGTGCCAGCAGCTCCGGGACTAGCGGGCTCCTCTTCAACTACGAGCAGTACTTC.

This chain joins TRBV4-1 and TRBJ2-7; TRBD2 aligns across 9 bases. This CDR3 is built from 16 residues. Trimming took 3 bases from V and 6 from J; bases not matched to a gene: 12. Germline V gene data show CDR1 as MGHRA and CDR2 as YSYEKL. This CDR3 is CASSQDDYPAGGEQYF. CDR3 bases: TGCGCCAGCAGCCAGGACGACTATCCAGCGGGGGGCGAGCAGTACTTC.

The rearrangement links TRBV6-5 to TRBJ1-2; no clear D. This CDR3 has 13 amino acids. Germline CDR1 reads MNHEY; CDR2 reads SVGAGI. The V end lost 6 bases, the J end lost 4 bases, and 12 bases lay between the germline ends. The DNA of the CDR3 is TGTGCCAGCAGCGACTTTTCACCCTATGGCTACACCTTC. It yields the protein CASSDFSPYGYTF.

The chain carries TRBV7-6 and TRBJ2-7, with TRBD2 matching 9 bases. V lost 0 bases to trimming and J lost 5 bases; unmatched junction nucleotides: 17. The CDR3 is 19 residues long. Germline CDR1 is SGHVS and CDR2 is FNYEAQ. The CDR3 reads CASSLAAPTIAGDLDEQYF. As DNA, the CDR3 is TGTGCCAGCAGCTTAGCGGCACCGACCATAGCGGGAGACCTTGACGAGCAGTACTTC.

The count of this clone is one. The chain combines TRBV5-1 with TRBJ2-5; TRBD2 is a possible D gene (5 bases). Germline assignment: CDR1 SGHRS and CDR2 YFSETQ. The CDR3 sequence is 15 residues long. Between the trimmed V and J ends, which lost 2 bases and 2 bases, there was a span of 13 bases. CDR3 amino acids: CASSLLGSGQETQYF. The CDR3, as DNA: TGCGCCAGCAGCTTACTTGGGAGTGGGCAAGAGACCCAGTACTTC.

The CDR3 DNA is TGTGCCAGCAATTCGGGGTCGCGGTCATACGAGCAGTACTTC. It specifies CASNSGSRSYEQYF. The chain has TRBV6-1 and TRBJ2-7, with a weak D call TRBD2 (5 bases). Germline V gene data show CDR1 as MNHNS and CDR2 as SASEGT. V was pared by 7 bases and J by 4 bases, with 17 bases between. The CDR3 contains 14 residues.

Sample share makes this clone medium-sized. The CDR3 sequence is CASSRSPTGGYEQYF. The CDR3 bases are TGTGCCAGCAGTAGATCCCCGACAGGGGGCTACGAGCAGTACTTC. This rearrangement joins TRBV6-5 to TRBJ2-7, with 9 bases matching TRBD1. CDR1 and CDR2 from the germline V gene are MNHEY and SVGAGI. The CDR3 is made up of 15 amino acids. V lost 5 bases and J lost 3; bases outside the gene matches: 8.

This sequence joins TRBV7-9 and TRBJ1-1, with TRBD1 matching 7 bases. V shed 5 bases and J 0 bases; nucleotides not matched to a gene: 3. Germline CDR1 and CDR2: SEHNR and FQNEAQ (reference sequence). The CDR3 runs 14 residues. The CDR3: CASSPQGVNTEAFF. The CDR3 DNA is TGTGCCAGCAGCCCCCAGGGGGTGAACACTGAAGCTTTCTTT. The complete variable domain, with remaining parts taken from reference TRBV7-9 and TRBJ1-1, reads DTGVSQNPRHKITKRGQNVTFRCDPISEHNRLYWYRQTLGQGPEFLTYFQNEAQLEKSRLLSDRFSAERPKGSFSTLEIQRTEQGDSAMYLCASSPQGVNTEAFFGQGTRLTVV.